The 19 T cell receptor beta chains given below trace back to one sample, sequenced in a study of blood T cell repertoires in COVID-19. The protocol was immunoSEQ multiplex PCR, while the TCRdb copy is restricted to in-frame clones and leaves out a portion. The top ten hold roughly 2.6% of the sample, which has about 40,000 clones, about 79% seen once. Sequencing was done on a sample of peripheral blood. Receptors originate from a woman aged 55 to 70 with acute or convalescent COVID-19.

This sequence joins TRBV6-1 and TRBJ2-7; the D gene is possibly TRBD2 (6 bases). Trimming shortened V by 3 bases and J by 5 bases, and 29 bases separated the two germline ends. This CDR3 spans 19 amino acids. Germline values: CDR1 MNHNS, CDR2 SASEGT. Written as DNA, the CDR3 is TGTGCCAGCAGTGAGGCCCTTACGAGCAGCCCTTTTACGGGAGACGAGCAGTACTTC. Translation gives CASSEALTSSPFTGDEQYF.

This chain connects TRBV11-3 to TRBJ1-1; D gene unclear. The CDR3 sequence is 16 residues long. Germline CDR1 is SGHNT and CDR2 is YENEEA. Trimming removed 5 bases from V and 5 bases from J, with 21 bases in between. CDR3 in DNA: TGTGCCAGCAGCGCCGCGAGTAGTGAGGAGAGGACTGAAGCTTTCTTT. Translation: CASSAASSEERTEAFF.

This clone showed up just once. This sequence joins TRBV5-5 and TRBJ1-2, with 7 bases identical to TRBD1. The CDR3 covers 15 residues. V lost 0 bases to trimming and J lost 8 bases; unmatched junction nucleotides: 10. The germline V gene has CDR1 SGHKS and CDR2 YYEKEE (reference sequence). CDR3 protein: CASSLANVGGWGYTF. CDR3 DNA: TGTGCCAGCAGCTTGGCAAACGTAGGGGGCTGGGGCTACACCTTC.

This clone was seen only a few times. The V gene is TRBV7-2, the J gene TRBJ2-7; 9 bases map to TRBD1. The CDR3 is made up of 14 amino acids. The V gene's germline CDR1 is SGHTA and CDR2 FQGNSA. V shed 5 bases and J 3 bases; nucleotides not matched to a gene: 5. The CDR3 region is CASSLGQGNYEQYF. CDR3 DNA sequence: TGTGCCAGCAGCCTTGGACAGGGGAACTACGAGCAGTACTTC.

The CDR3, as DNA: TGTGCCAGCACGAAAGGGACAGGAGAGAACGAGCAGTACTTC. This encodes CASTKGTGENEQYF. The rearrangement joins TRBV9 to TRBJ2-7, with TRBD1 matching over 8 bases. Germline CDR1 reads SGDLS; CDR2 reads YYNGEE. Trimming took 6 bases from V and 5 from J; bases not matched to a gene: 10. This CDR3 region has 14 residues.

As DNA, the CDR3 is TGTGCCAGCAGTGGCTTGGGAGAGGGCAATCAGCCCCAGCATTTT. Amino acids: CASSGLGEGNQPQHF. The chain is built from TRBV25-1 and TRBJ1-5; D remains ambiguous. Germline V gives CDR1 MGHDK, CDR2 SYGVNS. V lost 4 bases and J 2 bases, leaving 12 bases between the germline ends. The CDR3 totals 15 residues.

V is TRBV3-1 (or the pseudogene TRBV3-2) and J is TRBJ1-1, with D possibly TRBD1 on 6 matching bases. CDR1 is LGHDT, CDR2 YNNKEL, per germline (reference sequence). Trimming took off 0 bases at V and 6 bases at J, with 14 bases between the two ends. The CDR3 is 15 amino acids. The chain's CDR3 is CASSQDIRGSAEAFF. Here the CDR3 DNA reads TGTGCCAGCAGCCAAGATATCAGGGGATCGGCTGAAGCTTTCTTT.

The chain has TRBV27 and TRBJ1-1; 7 bases agree with TRBD1. In germline, CDR1 is MNHEY, CDR2 SMNVEV (reference sequence). Trimming removed 5 bases from V and 1 base from J; junction bases left unmatched: 4. This CDR3 contains 14 residues. The DNA of the CDR3 is TGTGCCAGCAGTCTCCGACAGGGGAACACTGAAGCTTTCTTT. Protein product: CASSLRQGNTEAFF.

The table lists this clone with a count of one. CDR3 coding DNA: TGTGCCAGCAGTTCAAACGAGTTGAACACTGAAGCTTTCTTT. Its protein is CASSSNELNTEAFF. The chain combines TRBV27 with TRBJ1-1, with D hard to call. Germline CDR1 is MNHEY and CDR2 is SMNVEV (reference sequence). The CDR3 totals 14 residues. The ends were cut back, 4 bases at V and 0 bases at J, with 9 bases in the middle.

The chain links TRBV5-1 to TRBJ2-5, with a tentative D call TRBD1 (5 bases). This CDR3 is built from 15 residues. CDR1 and CDR2 (germline): SGHRS, YFSETQ. The V end lost 0 bases, the J end lost 2 bases, and 11 bases lay between the germline ends. In DNA form, the CDR3 reads TGCGCCAGCAGCTTGGATGGCAGGGTGCAAGAGACCCAGTACTTC. Residues: CASSLDGRVQETQYF.

The chain couples TRBV30 to TRBJ2-7, with D possibly matching TRBD2 (5 bases). CDR1 is GTSNPN, CDR2 SVGIG, per germline (reference sequence). The CDR3 consists of 11 residues. V was cut by 7 bases and J by 6 bases, with 13 bases left in between. The CDR3 sequence is CASLRGSEQYF. CDR3 coding DNA: TGTGCCTCACTCCGGGGATCCGAGCAGTACTTC.

The V call is TRBV18, the J call TRBJ2-1; TRBD2 might be the D (5 bases). This CDR3 is built from 14 residues. Germline CDR1 reads KGHSH; CDR2 reads LQKENI. The V gene lost 3 bases and the J gene lost 8 bases, with 14 bases spanning the gap. CDR3 sequence reads: CASSPRAGVDEQFF. In DNA form, the CDR3 reads TGTGCCAGCTCACCCCGGGCCGGGGTGGATGAGCAGTTCTTC.

V usage is TRBV7-2 and J usage is TRBJ2-5; 8 nucleotides align to TRBD2. CDR1 and CDR2 from the germline V gene are SGHTA and FQGNSA. The V segment lost 4 bases and the J segment 5 bases; nucleotides outside the gene matches: 9. The CDR3 loop spans 15 amino acids. The CDR3 nucleotides are TGTGCCAGCAGCTGGGCGGGAGGTTCCCGGGAGACCCAGTACTTC. Translated, it gives CASSWAGGSRETQYF.

This rearrangement joins TRBV19 to TRBJ2-7; a possible D gene is TRBD1 (6 bases). Germline V gene data show CDR1 as LNHDA and CDR2 as SQIVND (reference sequence). This CDR3 contains 15 residues. The V end lost 6 bases, the J end lost 0 bases, and 15 bases lay between the germline ends. CDR3 bases: TGTGCCAGTAGCCGCGGGCAGGGGATCTCCTACGAGCAGTACTTC. As protein: CASSRGQGISYEQYF.

The chain recombines TRBV6-5 with TRBJ1-2; 9 bases match TRBD1. The CDR3 is 13 amino acids. Germline V CDR1 and CDR2: MNHEY, SVGAGI. V dropped 6 bases and J dropped 8; count of bases not matched to a gene: 7. CDR3 amino acids: CASRQTGGQGYTF. As DNA, the CDR3 is TGTGCCAGCAGACAAACAGGGGGCCAAGGCTACACCTTC.

This clone was counted a few times. This chain's CDR3 is CASSQDFAGGRETEAFF. The CDR3 DNA sequence: TGTGCCAGCAGCCAAGATTTTGCAGGGGGCCGGGAAACTGAAGCTTTCTTT. The chain uses TRBV3-1 (or the pseudogene TRBV3-2) and TRBJ1-1; TRBD1 matches 8 bases. Losses at the gene ends were 0 bases for V and 5 bases for J; bases not matched to a gene: 11. The CDR3 covers 17 residues. Germline V CDR1 and CDR2: LGHDT, YNNKEL (reference sequence).

The chain uses TRBV24-1 and TRBJ2-7; TRBD1 agrees at 9 bases. The CDR3 totals 17 residues. CDR1 is KGHDR, CDR2 SFDVKD, per germline. The V and J ends lost 0 bases and 6 bases, in that order; junction bases with no gene match: 11. CDR3 sequence: CATSDLPWDRATGEQYF. As DNA, the CDR3 is TGTGCCACCAGTGATTTGCCGTGGGACAGGGCGACGGGCGAGCAGTACTTC.

This chain links TRBV3-1 (or the pseudogene TRBV3-2) with TRBJ2-7; 13 bases are shared with TRBD2. This CDR3 has 16 amino acids. Trimming removed 1 base from V and 2 bases from J; junction bases left unmatched: 2. Germline lookup yields CDR1 LGHDT and CDR2 YNNKEL (reference sequence). The CDR3 sequence is CASSQGTSGGAYEQYF. The CDR3 DNA reads TGTGCCAGCAGCCAAGGGACTAGCGGGGGTGCCTACGAGCAGTACTTC.

This clone is deemed medium-sized. The chain joins TRBV12-3 or TRBV12-4 to TRBJ1-5; D is perhaps TRBD1 (5 bases). V lost 4 bases and J 3 bases, leaving 7 bases between the germline ends. The CDR3 contains 13 residues. The CDR3 nucleotides are TGTGCCAGCAGTTCAGGGTTCAATCAGCCCCAGCATTTT. It encodes CASSSGFNQPQHF.